The clone carrying this T cell receptor beta chain was counted only a few times. The data were obtained in a study of T-cell reconstitution after alpha-beta-depleted transplantation in children. Unique molecular identifiers were used in preparing the TCRbeta library. TCRdb redid the calling of the PCR reads with MiXCR, one entry per CDR3 protein. Among 150,000 to 200,000 distinct CDR3 sequences listed, over 5.5% were seen once. CDR1 is MNHEY, CDR2 SVGAGI, per germline. The ends were cut back, 0 bases at V and 1 base at J, with 7 bases in the middle. The CDR3 runs 15 residues. The chain links TRBV6-5 to TRBJ1-3; unclear D gene. The sample in question was PBMCs from the stem cell graft donor, obtained from the stem cell graft. The clonotype comes from a human donor who donated a stem cell graft to a child with Wiskott-Aldrich syndrome. CDR3 in DNA: TGTGCCAGCAGTTACTCCCTGGGTTCTGGAAACACCATATATTTT. Residues: CASSYSLGSGNTIYF.